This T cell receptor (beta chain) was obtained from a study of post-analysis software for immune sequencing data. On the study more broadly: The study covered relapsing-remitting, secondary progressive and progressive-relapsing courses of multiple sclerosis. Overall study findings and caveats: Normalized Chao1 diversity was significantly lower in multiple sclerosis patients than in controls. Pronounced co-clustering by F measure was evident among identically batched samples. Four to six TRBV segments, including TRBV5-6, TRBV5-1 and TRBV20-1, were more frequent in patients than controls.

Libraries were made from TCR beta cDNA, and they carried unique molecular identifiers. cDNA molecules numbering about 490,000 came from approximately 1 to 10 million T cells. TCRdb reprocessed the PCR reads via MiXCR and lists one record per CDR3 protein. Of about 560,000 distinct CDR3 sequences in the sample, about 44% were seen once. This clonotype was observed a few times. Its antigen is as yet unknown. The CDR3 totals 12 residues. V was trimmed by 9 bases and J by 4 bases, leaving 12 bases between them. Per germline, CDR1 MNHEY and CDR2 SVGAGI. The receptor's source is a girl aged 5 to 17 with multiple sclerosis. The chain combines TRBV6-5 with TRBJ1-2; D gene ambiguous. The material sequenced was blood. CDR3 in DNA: TGTGCCAGTTCGTGGGGTGGCTATGGCTACACCTTC. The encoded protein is CASSWGGYGYTF.